This TCR beta chain appears in the sequencing data of a study of shared clonotypes between healthy human individuals. CD45RO-negative, CCR7-selected cells formed the naive CD8 fraction, which excluded terminally differentiated effector memory CD45RA+ cells. Germline V gene sequence: CDR1 SGDLS, CDR2 YYNGEE. V dropped 8 bases and J dropped 8 bases, with 17 bases sitting between them. CDR3 length equals 13 residues. Broader study findings: Sequencing depth was a factor that was expected to affect clonotype sharing among donors.

As to this clone: The antigen is unknown.

Sequenced by immunoSEQ multiplex PCR; TCRdb stores in-frame clones only, minus some. The sample has 650,000 to 800,000 clones; under 95% are singletons. The receptor comes from a man under 40 in good health. Sequencing was performed on naive CD8+ T cells sorted from blood. This chain links TRBV9 with TRBJ2-1; D possibly matches TRBD1 or TRBD2 (5 bases each). DNA of the CDR3: TGTGCCAGTGGGCAGGGAGTTATGGATGAGCAGTTCTTC. Protein sequence: CASGQGVMDEQFF. Looking up the rest from reference TRBV9 and TRBJ2-1 gives the full variable domain: DSGVTQTPKHLITATGQRVTLRCSPRSGDLSVYWYQQSLDQGLQFLIQYYNGEERAKGNILERFSAQQFPDLHSELNLSSLELGDSALYFCASGQGVMDEQFFGPGTRLTVL.